This entry lists 19 T cell receptor beta chains sequenced from one sample in a study of blood T cell repertoires in COVID-19. Measured with immunoSEQ multiplex PCR; TCRdb has only the in-frame clones, and not every one. In the table there are 350,000 to 450,000 clones, around 87% of which are singletons. The sequencing sample was made of peripheral blood. All receptors derive from a human donor in a cohort sampled during active COVID-19.

V usage is TRBV9 and J usage is TRBJ2-1; 12 bases fit TRBD2. In germline, CDR1 is SGDLS, CDR2 YYNGEE. There are 17 residues in the CDR3. The V segment lost 3 bases and the J segment 4 bases; nucleotides outside the gene matches: 8. The CDR3 reads CASSGSLAGGLYNEQFF. CDR3 nucleotides: TGTGCCAGCAGCGGGTCACTAGCGGGGGGCCTATACAATGAGCAGTTCTTC.

As concerns this clone: This may come from a read error, since a much larger clone is one base off. At the DNA level, this CDR3 is encoded by other sequences in the same sample as well. The chain couples TRBV5-5 to TRBJ2-7, with TRBD2 identical over 7 bases. Germline V gene data show CDR1 as SGHKS and CDR2 as YYEKEE (reference sequence). V was pared by 4 bases and J by 2 bases, with 9 bases of the junction left unmatched. This CDR3 spans 15 amino acids. CDR3 loop: CASSHVAGAAYEQYF. As DNA, the CDR3 is TGTGCCAGCAGCCATGTCGCGGGAGCCGCCTACGAGCAGTACTTC.

The DNA of the CDR3 is TGTGCCATCCCACGTGGACAGGGGGCGCCGGACTACACCTTC. Its protein product is CAIPRGQGAPDYTF. V is TRBV6-5 and J is TRBJ1-2; 11 bases agree with TRBD1. Trimming removed 10 bases from V and 10 bases from J; junction bases left unmatched: 14. The CDR3 runs 14 residues. From germline, CDR1 is MNHEY and CDR2 SVGAGI.

This chain joins TRBV4-1 and TRBJ1-1; D perhaps matches TRBD1 (5 bases). Germline V gene sequence: CDR1 MGHRA, CDR2 YSYEKL. Trimming pared 6 bases from V and 9 bases from J, leaving 20 bases between. The CDR3 runs to 14 residues. CDR3 loop: CASRLRSGGTQAFF. CDR3 coding DNA: TGCGCCAGCAGACTTAGATCGGGGGGGACGCAAGCTTTCTTT.

The V gene is TRBV2, the J gene TRBJ2-5, with 8 bases fitting TRBD2. Unmatched junction bases numbered 5, after V lost 6 bases and J lost 5 bases. Germline V lookup: CDR1 SNHLY, CDR2 FYNNEI. The CDR3 runs to 13 residues. CDR3 in DNA: TGTGCCAGCAGAAGGGGACTAGAGGAGACCCAGTACTTC. Amino acid sequence: CASRRGLEETQYF. Looking up the rest from reference TRBV2 and TRBJ2-5 gives the full variable domain: EPEVTQTPSHQVTQMGQEVILRCVPISNHLYFYWYRQILGQKVEFLVSFYNNEISEKSEIFDDQFSVERPDGSNFTLKIRSTKLEDSAMYFCASRRGLEETQYFGPGTRLLVL.

The chain employs TRBV9 and TRBJ1-1; no firm D call. The length of the CDR3 is 13 residues. V gave up 3 bases and J gave up 4 bases, with 10 bases separating them. Looked up from germline, CDR1 is SGDLS and CDR2 is YYNGEE. CDR3 amino acids: CASSGGRLTEAFF. CDR3 sequence (DNA): TGTGCCAGCAGCGGAGGGCGGCTCACTGAAGCTTTCTTT.

This clone has a handful of counts. The gene calls are TRBV19 and TRBJ1-5; a possible D gene is TRBD1 (6 bases). Germline lookup yields CDR1 LNHDA and CDR2 SQIVND (reference sequence). The CDR3 sequence is 14 residues long. V was shortened by 4 bases and J by 1 base, with 8 bases between the two germline ends. CDR3 in amino acids: CASSTGGSNQPQHF. Written as DNA, the CDR3 is TGTGCCAGTAGTACGGGGGGCAGCAATCAGCCCCAGCATTTT.

The chain combines TRBV6-5 with TRBJ1-2; D may be TRBD1 (6 bases). Trimming removed 6 bases from V and 3 bases from J, with 8 bases in between. Germline V gene data show CDR1 as MNHEY and CDR2 as SVGAGI. The CDR3 runs 12 residues. The CDR3 reads CASSRGDYGYTF. The CDR3 DNA reads as TGTGCCAGCAGCAGGGGTGACTATGGCTACACCTTC.

The J gene is TRBJ2-2, the V gene TRBV7-9, with TRBD2 matching 9 bases. The junction had 2 bases not matched to a gene; V was cut back by 1 base and J by 5 bases. CDR1 is SEHNR, CDR2 FQNEAQ, per germline (reference sequence). This CDR3 has 15 residues. In DNA, the CDR3 is TGTGCCAGCAGCTTAGGGCTAGCGGGGACCGGGGAGCTGTTTTTT. Translated, it gives CASSLGLAGTGELFF.

This chain connects TRBV6-5 to TRBJ2-1, with D possibly matching TRBD2 (5 bases). Germline V CDR1 and CDR2: MNHEY, SVGAGI. The CDR3 covers 15 residues. V gave up 2 bases and J gave up 2 bases, with 10 bases separating them. For the CDR3, the DNA is TGTGCCAGCAGTTACCTCTTAGCGACCTACAATGAGCAGTTCTTC. It codes for CASSYLLATYNEQFF.

This chain connects TRBV28 to TRBJ2-5; TRBD1 is a possible D gene (5 bases). This CDR3 has 16 amino acids. Trimming removed 5 bases at V and 4 bases at J, with 20 bases between. Germline CDR1 and CDR2: MDHEN and SYDVKM. CDR3 region: CASSTAGLRVLETQYF. CDR3 sequence (DNA): TGTGCCAGCAGTACAGCAGGGTTACGGGTCCTAGAGACCCAGTACTTC.

The rearrangement joins TRBV6-5 to TRBJ1-6; D is possibly TRBD1 (6 bases). The CDR3 extends over 15 amino acids. V gave up 5 bases and J gave up 10 bases, with 18 bases separating them. Germline CDR1 MNHEY, CDR2 SVGAGI. The CDR3 loop reads CASSTNRESYSPLHF. The CDR3 region has the DNA TGTGCCAGCAGTACGAACAGGGAATCGTACTCACCCCTCCACTTT.

CDR3 nucleotide sequence: TGTGCCAGCAGCTTGAGTGCCTCCCAGGAGGACTATGGCTACACCTTC. This codes for CASSLSASQEDYGYTF. V gene TRBV5-5 combines with J gene TRBJ1-2; the D is unclear. The length of the CDR3 is 16 residues. The germline V and J ends were trimmed by 1 base and 3 bases, with 16 bases remaining between them. The V gene's germline CDR1 is SGHKS and CDR2 YYEKEE (reference sequence).

The V gene is TRBV9, the J gene TRBJ2-2, with 7 bases matching TRBD2. This CDR3 is built from 13 residues. V lost 5 bases and J lost 6; bases outside the gene matches: 4. CDR1 and CDR2 (germline): SGDLS, YYNGEE. The DNA of the CDR3 is TGTGCCAGCAGAAAAACTAGCGCCGGGGAGCTGTTTTTT. Amino acid sequence: CASRKTSAGELFF.

The V call is TRBV19, the J call TRBJ2-3; no clear D gene. CDR3 length equals 13 residues. Trimming shortened V by 5 bases and J by 2 bases, and 8 bases separated the two germline ends. Germline lookup yields CDR1 LNHDA and CDR2 SQIVND (reference sequence). The CDR3 here is CASSGQYTDTQYF. The CDR3, as DNA: TGTGCCAGTAGTGGGCAGTACACAGATACGCAGTATTTT.

The chain uses TRBV7-9 and TRBJ2-1; 9 bases are a match to TRBD2. The CDR3 is 16 residues long. V lost 1 base to trimming and J lost 2 bases; unmatched junction nucleotides: 3. The germline V gene encodes CDR1 SEHNR and CDR2 FQNEAQ (reference sequence). CDR3 nucleotides: TGTGCCAGCAGCTTAGAAGGCGGGAGGGCCTACAATGAGCAGTTCTTC. It encodes CASSLEGGRAYNEQFF.

CDR3 DNA sequence: TGTGCCAGCTCAAGACTACAGGGAAATCTAGGTGGCTACACCTTC. Translating gives CASSRLQGNLGGYTF. V and J are TRBV18 and TRBJ1-2; possible D gene TRBD1, 6 bases. CDR1 and CDR2 (germline): KGHSH, LQKENI. V was trimmed by 5 bases and J by 7 bases, leaving 20 bases between them. This CDR3 is built from 15 residues.

CDR3 in amino acids: CAWNRLEETQYF. The CDR3 DNA sequence: TGTGCCTGGAACCGACTAGAAGAGACCCAGTACTTC. V and J are TRBV30 and TRBJ2-5; TRBD2 is a possible D gene (6 bases). The CDR3 length is 12 residues. The germline gives CDR1 GTSNPN, CDR2 SVGIG (reference sequence). The germline V and J ends were trimmed by 4 bases and 3 bases, with 9 bases remaining between them. Variable domain in full (rest from reference TRBV30 and TRBJ2-5): SQTIHQWPATLVQPVGSPLSLECTVEGTSNPNLYWYRQAAGRGLQLLFYSVGIGQISSEVPQNLSASRPQDRQFILSSKKLLLSDSGFYLCAWNRLEETQYFGPGTRLLVL.

Written as DNA, the CDR3 is TGTGCCAGCAGCTTAAGTGCTCGGGGGGCCAATCAGCCCCAGCATTTT. Its protein is CASSLSARGANQPQHF. The V call is TRBV7-8, the J call TRBJ1-5; D may be TRBD1 (6 bases). The V end was cut by 2 bases, the J end by 3 bases, with 14 bases between. Germline CDR1 is SGHVS and CDR2 is FQNEAQ. The CDR3 totals 16 residues.